This T cell receptor beta chain was sequenced during a study of early T cells in non-severe SARS-CoV-2 infection. About the research overall: Sequencing of unsorted whole blood was done on bulk RNA, leaving chains unpaired.

Note on this clonotype: Its antigen is as yet unknown.

Study observations and caveats: VDJdb matches were skewed toward anti-spike CD8 T cell responses.

Individual cDNA molecules received unique molecular identifiers during library preparation. MiXCR, applied by TCRdb to the 5' RACE reads, yields one record per CDR3 protein. The table includes 98,000 or so distinct CDR3 sequences, roughly 11% detected once. This sequence was found in an adult who was a healthcare worker with PCR-confirmed SARS-CoV-2 infection or an uninfected control (not recorded which). Sequencing was done on a sample of whole blood.

CDR3 amino acids: CASSLWGAGNTGELFF. For the CDR3, the DNA is TGTGCCAGCAGCTTGTGGGGCGCAGGGAACACCGGGGAGCTGTTTTTT. The chain has TRBV5-6 and TRBJ2-2, with a weak D call TRBD1 (5 bases). This CDR3 region has 16 residues. V lost 1 base and J lost 1, with 11 bases in between. Germline V gene data show CDR1 as SGHDT and CDR2 as YYEEEE.